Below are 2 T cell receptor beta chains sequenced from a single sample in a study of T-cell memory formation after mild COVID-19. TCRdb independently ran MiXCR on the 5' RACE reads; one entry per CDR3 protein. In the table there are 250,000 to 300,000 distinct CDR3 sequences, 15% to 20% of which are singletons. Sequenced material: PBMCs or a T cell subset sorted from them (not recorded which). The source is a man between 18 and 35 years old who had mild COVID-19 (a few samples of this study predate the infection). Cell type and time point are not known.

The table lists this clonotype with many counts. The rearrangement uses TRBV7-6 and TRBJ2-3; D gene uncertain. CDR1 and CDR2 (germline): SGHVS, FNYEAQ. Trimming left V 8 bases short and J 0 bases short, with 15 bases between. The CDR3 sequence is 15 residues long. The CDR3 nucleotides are TGTGCCAGCCACACTCCAGGACCAAGCACAGATACGCAGTATTTT. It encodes CASHTPGPSTDTQYF.

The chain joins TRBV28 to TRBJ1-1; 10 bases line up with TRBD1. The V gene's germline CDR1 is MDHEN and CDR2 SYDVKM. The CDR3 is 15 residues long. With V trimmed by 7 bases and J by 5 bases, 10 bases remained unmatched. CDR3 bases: TGTGCCAGCAAACCCACCTCGGACAGGGGGACTGAAGCTTTCTTT. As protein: CASKPTSDRGTEAFF. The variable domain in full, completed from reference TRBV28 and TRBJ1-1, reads DVKVTQSSRYLVKRTGEKVFLECVQDMDHENMFWYRQDPGLGLRLIYFSYDVKMKEKGDIPEGYSVSREKKERFSLILESASTNQTSMYLCASKPTSDRGTEAFFGQGTRLTVV.